This TCR beta chain comes out of a study of T cell responses to AZD1222 COVID-19 vaccine. Study-wide results and limits: Most donors were white British, females outnumbered males, and clonal diversity was possibly underestimated. The peak T cell response came first, and repertoires were sampled only after it.

This table comes from immunoSEQ multiplex PCR, and its TCRdb copy is limited to in-frame clones, with some not included. Among about 130,000 clones listed, 90% were seen once. Worth noting for this clone: Its antigen is unidentified.

The CDR3 consists of 16 residues. The V gene end was trimmed by 0 bases and the J gene end by 5 bases; junction bases not matched to a gene: 6. Germline values: CDR1 SGHTA, CDR2 FQGNSA. The J gene is TRBJ2-5, the V gene TRBV7-2, with 10 bases aligning to TRBD2. The clonotype comes from an adult in good health. Sequences were derived from peripheral blood, sampled on day 0 of MenACWY control vaccination. The CDR3 coding sequence is TGTGCCAGCAGCTTAGCGACTAGCGGGCTGGTGGAGACCCAGTACTTC. It translates to CASSLATSGLVETQYF.